The subject of this entry is one T cell receptor beta chain. What it binds is unknown. Produced via immunoSEQ multiplex PCR; TCRdb's table is partial and in-frame only. The sample records 250,000 to 400,000 clones, around 87% being singletons. This sample is drawn from a study of cytomegalovirus exposure and HLA in healthy donors. Broader study findings: High specificity and sensitivity for cytomegalovirus status were reported for the classifier. The study designated about 180 TCR beta chains cytomegalovirus-associated. In vitro, three CMV-associated chains proved specific for CMV antigens.

Trimming pared 5 bases from V and 7 bases from J, leaving 15 bases between. Germline-derived CDR1 and CDR2 are MNHEY and SVGAGI. CDR3 size: 13 residues. The receptor was derived from a woman between 25 and 40 years old in good health and CMV-seropositive. The chain links TRBV6-5 to TRBJ2-7; tentative D call: TRBD1 (6 bases). Source material: PBMCs. CDR3 in amino acids: CASSEDLTGEQYF. The CDR3 region has the DNA TGTGCCAGCAGTGAAGACTTAACAGGGGAGCAGTACTTC.